The 31 T cell receptor beta chains reported below all come from one sample, sequenced in a study of cytomegalovirus exposure and HLA in healthy donors. The primer mix had 60 Vbeta and 13 Jbeta primers. Data came from immunoSEQ multiplex PCR; TCRdb stores just in-frame clones and leaves some out. Of approximately 88,000 clones listed, roughly 76% are singletons. The sequenced material came from PBMCs. These receptors came from a male donor in good health and CMV-seronegative.

This chain uses TRBV5-4 with TRBJ1-6; 7 bases are a match to TRBD1. J lost 6 bases, V lost 2 bases, and 17 bases had no gene match. Germline loops: CDR1 SGHNT, CDR2 YYREEE (reference sequence). The CDR3 has 19 residues. CDR3 coding DNA: TGTGCCAGCAGCTTTCGCTTGAGATCCTCGACAGGGCCTAATTCACCCCTCCACTTT. Protein product: CASSFRLRSSTGPNSPLHF.

The V and J genes are TRBV5-8 and TRBJ2-1; D not certain. This CDR3 has 15 residues. Germline V gives CDR1 SGHTS, CDR2 YDEGEE. Trimming pared 0 bases from V and 6 bases from J, leaving 13 bases between. The CDR3 bases are TGTGCCAGCAGCTTGGCCCCCCAGGTGGGCAATGAGCAGTTCTTC. Amino acids: CASSLAPQVGNEQFF.

This chain links TRBV6-5 with TRBJ2-2; D is uncertain. This CDR3 contains 12 residues. Trimming took 5 bases from V and 4 from J, leaving 5 bases between them. Germline V CDR1 and CDR2: MNHEY, SVGAGI. The CDR3 is CASSTGTGELFF. In DNA, the CDR3 is TGTGCCAGCAGTACCGGCACCGGGGAGCTGTTTTTT.

The rearrangement uses TRBV15 and TRBJ2-3, with a tentative D call TRBD2 (6 bases). The CDR3 covers 14 residues. Germline V gene lookup returns CDR1 LNHNV and CDR2 YYDKDF (reference sequence). Between the trimmed V and J ends, which lost 3 bases and 3 bases, there was a span of 10 bases. The CDR3 DNA is TGTGCCACCAGCAGGGGGGGAGAGACAGATACGCAGTATTTT. It translates to CATSRGGETDTQYF. The full variable domain, completed using reference TRBV15 and TRBJ2-3, is DAMVIQNPRYQVTQFGKPVTLSCSQTLNHNVMYWYQQKSSQAPKLLFHYYDKDFNNEADTPDNFQSRRPNTSFCFLDIRSPGLGDTAMYLCATSRGGETDTQYFGPGTRLTVL.

This chain's CDR3 is CASSPPMTARGGQETQYF. The CDR3 DNA is TGTGCCAGCTCACCACCTATGACAGCTAGAGGGGGACAAGAGACCCAGTACTTC. The rearrangement links TRBV18 to TRBJ2-5; maybe TRBD1 (6 bases). The CDR3 consists of 18 residues. Germline CDR1 and CDR2: KGHSH and LQKENI. Trimming shortened V by 0 bases and J by 2 bases, and 19 bases separated the two germline ends.

V and J are TRBV9 and TRBJ2-2; D is perhaps TRBD2 (7 bases). Trimming cost V 5 bases and J 2 bases, with 13 bases left between them. CDR1 is SGDLS and CDR2 is YYNGEE in the germline V gene. The CDR3 spans 15 residues. Here the CDR3 reads CASRRGGLNTGELFF. Here the CDR3 DNA reads TGTGCCAGCAGGAGGGGGGGGCTTAACACCGGGGAGCTGTTTTTT.

In its sample, this clone was seen once. CDR3 in amino acids: CASKQDNNEQFF. In DNA form, the CDR3 reads TGTGCCAGCAAGCAGGACAACAATGAGCAGTTCTTC. The chain combines TRBV28 with TRBJ2-1; TRBD1 is a possible D gene (5 bases). Trimming pared 7 bases from V and 5 bases from J, leaving 9 bases between. Germline V gene sequence: CDR1 MDHEN, CDR2 SYDVKM. The CDR3 has 12 residues.

The V and J genes are TRBV9 and TRBJ2-1; perhaps TRBD2 as D (6 bases). CDR1 is SGDLS, CDR2 YYNGEE, per germline. The CDR3 contains 15 residues. V was pared by 2 bases and J by 4 bases, with 13 bases between. This chain's CDR3 is CASSVGLSMYNEQFF. DNA for the CDR3: TGTGCCAGCAGCGTGGGACTTAGCATGTACAATGAGCAGTTCTTC.

As for this clone: The same CDR3 can be traced to other DNA sequences in this sample. This rearrangement joins TRBV29-1 to TRBJ2-1; a weak D match, TRBD1 (6 bases). Germline CDR1 SQVTM, CDR2 ANQGSEA. The CDR3 loop spans 15 amino acids. V lost 0 bases, J lost 4 bases, and 13 bases lay in between. The CDR3 bases are TGCAGCGTTGAAGAGTATGGGACAACGTACAATGAGCAGTTCTTC. It translates to CSVEEYGTTYNEQFF.

The V gene is TRBV10-3, the J gene TRBJ2-3, with D uncertain. Germline loops: CDR1 ENHRY, CDR2 SYGVKD. This CDR3 region has 14 residues. The V and J ends lost 3 bases and 6 bases respectively, with 13 bases between them. CDR3 protein: CAISDGDSRDTQYF. CDR3 coding DNA: TGTGCCATCAGTGACGGAGATTCTAGGGATACGCAGTATTTT.

The rearrangement joins TRBV6-5 to TRBJ1-2; TRBD1 might be the D (6 bases). The germline V gene has CDR1 MNHEY and CDR2 SVGAGI. The V end lost 5 bases, the J end lost 8 bases, and 15 bases lay between the germline ends. This CDR3 is 13 amino acids long. The DNA of the CDR3 is TGTGCCAGCAGTAAACAGGGTAGTCGCGGCTACACCTTC. Translating gives CASSKQGSRGYTF.

The gene calls are TRBV28 and TRBJ2-3; a possible D gene is TRBD1 (6 bases). The germline CDR1 and CDR2 sequences are MDHEN and SYDVKM. CDR3 length: 14 residues. CDR3 nucleotide sequence: TGTGTCACTTCCCCACAGGGCGAGGGGGATACGCAGTATTTT. Protein sequence: CVTSPQGEGDTQYF.

V usage is TRBV27 and J usage is TRBJ1-2; weak D call: TRBD1 (6 bases). V lost 3 bases and J 1 base, leaving 15 bases between the germline ends. Germline loops: CDR1 MNHEY, CDR2 SMNVEV (reference sequence). The CDR3 totals 16 residues. In DNA, the CDR3 is TGTGCCAGCAGTTTGGTAGGGGGAGACCTTAACTATGGCTACACCTTC. Translated, it gives CASSLVGGDLNYGYTF.

The CDR3 loop is CASSPGRTEAFF. The CDR3 bases are TGTGCCAGCAGCCCTGGGAGGACTGAAGCTTTCTTT. The gene calls are TRBV13 and TRBJ1-1; D uncertain. Looked up from germline, CDR1 is PRHDT and CDR2 is FYEKMQ (reference sequence). The CDR3 runs to 12 residues. Deletions cut 5 bases from V and 5 bases from J, with 9 bases between.

The CDR3 coding sequence is TGTGCCAGCAGTTTATCGTACAGGTCACAAGCTTTCTTT. It specifies CASSLSYRSQAFF. The V gene is TRBV27, the J gene TRBJ1-1, with a tentative D call TRBD1 (5 bases). The CDR3 has 13 residues. The V gene's germline CDR1 is MNHEY and CDR2 SMNVEV (reference sequence). The V gene lost 0 bases and the J gene lost 9 bases, with 11 bases spanning the gap.

Only a few counts were recorded for this clone. V and J are TRBV5-1 and TRBJ2-5; D unclear. The germline V gene encodes CDR1 SGHRS and CDR2 YFSETQ. V gave up 3 bases and J gave up 5 bases, with 11 bases separating them. The CDR3 contains 13 residues. The CDR3 protein is CASSSSIRETQYF. In nucleotides, the CDR3 is TGCGCCAGCAGCTCGTCCATACGGGAGACCCAGTACTTC.

The genes are TRBV28 and TRBJ1-1; 7 positions match TRBD1. After removal of 11 bases from V and 4 bases from J, the junction contained 13 bases not matched to a gene. Germline V CDR1 and CDR2: MDHEN, SYDVKM. This CDR3 region has 14 residues. The DNA for the CDR3 is TGTGCCGGCCGCCAAGGGGGCCTGCGCACTGAAGCTTTCTTT. This sequence encodes CAGRQGGLRTEAFF.

This clone was detected only a few times. This chain links TRBV7-3 with TRBJ2-5; D possibly corresponds to TRBD2 (5 bases). The CDR3 spans 13 residues. CDR1 is SGHTA, CDR2 FQGTGA, per germline. V was cut by 3 bases and J by 5 bases, with 10 bases left in between. The DNA of the CDR3 is TGTGCCAGCAGCTTTGGAATAGCGGAGACCCAGTACTTC. Encoded protein: CASSFGIAETQYF.

This chain connects TRBV28 to TRBJ2-3; 8 bases fit TRBD1. This CDR3 contains 14 residues. Losses at the gene ends were 5 bases for V and 3 bases for J; bases not matched to a gene: 4. CDR1 MDHEN and CDR2 SYDVKM come from the germline V gene. The CDR3 region is CASSPGQGTDTQYF. The CDR3 region has the DNA TGTGCCAGCAGTCCCGGACAGGGAACAGATACGCAGTATTTT.

The chain recombines TRBV2 with TRBJ2-4; D is undetermined. Germline lookup yields CDR1 SNHLY and CDR2 FYNNEI. This CDR3 is 13 amino acids long. The V gene lost 11 bases and the J gene lost 0 bases, with 11 bases spanning the gap. CDR3 bases: TGTGCCCACTCGGGTTTAGCCAAAAACATTCAGTACTTC. This encodes CAHSGLAKNIQYF. Looking up the rest from reference TRBV2 and TRBJ2-4 gives the full variable domain: EPEVTQTPSHQVTQMGQEVILRCVPISNHLYFYWYRQILGQKVEFLVSFYNNEISEKSEIFDDQFSVERPDGSNFTLKIRSTKLEDSAMYFCAHSGLAKNIQYFGAGTRLSVL.

This chain links TRBV27 with TRBJ2-5, with 8 bases aligning to TRBD1. This CDR3 is 14 amino acids long. Trimming took 5 bases from V and 4 from J; bases not matched to a gene: 6. Germline V gene sequence: CDR1 MNHEY, CDR2 SMNVEV (reference sequence). The CDR3 is CASSPRTGIETQYF. CDR3 bases: TGTGCCAGCAGTCCGAGGACAGGGATAGAGACCCAGTACTTC.

V usage is TRBV27 and J usage is TRBJ2-1; the D gene is possibly TRBD2 (5 bases). The germline gives CDR1 MNHEY, CDR2 SMNVEV (reference sequence). This CDR3 has 14 residues. V was clipped by 2 bases and J by 8 bases, with 13 bases between them. CDR3 DNA: TGTGCCAGCAGTTTACAGACGGGGTTTGATGAGCAGTTCTTC. It codes for CASSLQTGFDEQFF.

CDR3 region: CASSKKLGEGRNTEAFF. CDR3 nucleotides: TGTGCCAGCAGCAAAAAATTAGGGGAGGGGAGGAACACTGAAGCTTTCTTT. V usage is TRBV21-1 and J usage is TRBJ1-1. TRBV21-1 is shown as a pseudogene. CDR3 length equals 17 residues.

The chain uses TRBV19 and TRBJ1-1; a possible D gene is TRBD1 (5 bases). CDR1 is LNHDA, CDR2 SQIVND, per germline (reference sequence). Trimming removed 7 bases from V and 6 bases from J, with 12 bases in between. This CDR3 contains 12 residues. The CDR3 loop is CASKGSEAEAFF. Here the CDR3 DNA reads TGTGCCAGTAAGGGGTCCGAGGCTGAAGCTTTCTTT.

V gene TRBV6-5 combines with J gene TRBJ2-7, with 9 bases lining up with TRBD1. This CDR3 spans 14 amino acids. V lost 6 bases and J lost 7; bases outside the gene matches: 10. Germline CDR1 is MNHEY and CDR2 is SVGAGI. For the CDR3, the DNA is TGTGCCAGCAGGCAAACCGGGACAGGGCGGGAGCAGTACTTC. It encodes CASRQTGTGREQYF.

This rearrangement joins TRBV7-8 to TRBJ2-1, with D tentatively TRBD2 (5 bases). Deletions cut 2 bases from V and 8 bases from J, with 13 bases between. From germline, CDR1 is SGHVS and CDR2 FQNEAQ. The CDR3 is 14 amino acids. The CDR3 region has the DNA TGTGCCAGCAGCTTAAGGACTGGGCCCCATGAGCAGTTCTTC. This encodes CASSLRTGPHEQFF.

The J gene is TRBJ1-2, the V gene TRBV18; 7 positions agree with TRBD1. The CDR3 runs to 17 residues. Germline V gene data show CDR1 as KGHSH and CDR2 as LQKENI. V was pared by 3 bases and J by 3 bases, with 13 bases of the junction left unmatched. The CDR3 here is CASSPLIFVGGDYGYTF. The CDR3 DNA is TGTGCCAGCTCACCTCTGATATTCGTAGGGGGCGACTATGGCTACACCTTC.

As concerns this clone: A read error may produce the germline difference seen at one junction end. The chain joins TRBV7-9 to TRBJ1-2; 8 nucleotides align to TRBD1. The CDR3 sequence is 13 residues long. The germline CDR1 and CDR2 sequences are SEHNR and FQNEAQ (reference sequence). The CDR3 DNA reads TGTGCCAGCAGCCAAATAGGACAGGGCCCCAGCGCCTTC. Translating it yields CASSQIGQGPSAF.

CDR3 nucleotide sequence: TGTGCCAGCAGCCCCTCTAGCGGCCAAGAGACCCAGTACTTC. This encodes CASSPSSGQETQYF. The chain is built from TRBV7-2 and TRBJ2-5, with 7 bases that match TRBD2. Germline V gene data show CDR1 as SGHTA and CDR2 as FQGNSA. V lost 5 bases and J lost 1; bases outside the gene matches: 4. This CDR3 has 14 residues.

V usage is TRBV29-1 and J usage is TRBJ2-3; D not certain. There are 14 residues in the CDR3. The V end was cut by 8 bases, the J end by 2 bases, with 17 bases between. Germline lookup yields CDR1 SQVTM and CDR2 ANQGSEA. The CDR3 protein is CSLRGVLYTDTQYF. CDR3 sequence (DNA): TGCAGCCTGCGCGGAGTTTTATACACAGATACGCAGTATTTT.

Details on this clone: An end of the junction does not agree with germline; a read error may underlie this. This chain links TRBV27 with TRBJ2-4; 9 bases map to TRBD1. Per germline, CDR1 MNHEY and CDR2 SMNVEV (reference sequence). The CDR3 totals 14 residues. The DNA for the CDR3 is TGTGCCAGCAGTTTGGGGACAGGGAAAAACAGTCAGTACTTC. As protein: CASSLGTGKNSQYF.